These 23 T cell receptor beta chains share one sample of origin, sequenced in a study of blood T cells in healthy people across ages. The use of a sample-barcoded 5' primer and a J-beta primer mix characterized a second PCR of about 7 to 12 cycles. A single record per CDR3 protein comes from TCRdb applying MiXCR to the 5' RACE reads. The sample contains 730,000 or so distinct CDR3 sequences, about 42% of which appear only once. Sequencing used blood. The receptor source for this set is a woman aged 55 to 70 in good health.

This clonotype has a count of ten or more. The chain is built from TRBV9 and TRBJ2-7; TRBD2 agrees at 14 bases. V gave up 4 bases and J gave up 6 bases; unmatched junction bases: 9. Germline CDR1 reads SGDLS; CDR2 reads YYNGEE. The CDR3 consists of 16 residues. The CDR3 spells CASSPRTSGGSVEQYF. In DNA, the CDR3 is TGTGCCAGCAGCCCCCGGACTAGCGGGGGGTCGGTCGAGCAGTACTTC.

This clonotype came up once. V is TRBV7-9 and J is TRBJ1-1; D remains ambiguous. The V gene lost 5 bases and the J gene lost 6 bases, with 16 bases spanning the gap. Looked up from germline, CDR1 is SEHNR and CDR2 is FQNEAQ (reference sequence). The CDR3 totals 14 residues. CDR3 region: CASSTHPGLSEAFF. Here the CDR3 DNA reads TGTGCCAGCAGCACACATCCGGGTCTATCTGAAGCTTTCTTT.

V gene TRBV7-2 combines with J gene TRBJ1-1, with a possible D match to TRBD1 (6 bases). The CDR3 loop spans 13 amino acids. Deletions cut 3 bases from V and 8 bases from J, with 13 bases between. Germline V CDR1 and CDR2: SGHTA, FQGNSA. The CDR3, as DNA: TGTGCCAGCAGCTTTTCTACAGGGTCCGAAGCTTTCTTT. Translating it yields CASSFSTGSEAFF.

The V call is TRBV6-1, the J call TRBJ1-5; possible D gene TRBD1, 5 bases. CDR3 length: 13 residues. The V end was cut by 5 bases, the J end by 3 bases, with 8 bases between. Germline values: CDR1 MNHNS, CDR2 SASEGT. CDR3 sequence (DNA): TGTGCCAGCAGTCCCGGACACAATCAGCCCCAGCATTTT. This gives the protein CASSPGHNQPQHF.

The rearrangement uses TRBV10-3 and TRBJ2-3, with D maybe TRBD2 (6 bases). Germline V CDR1 and CDR2: ENHRY, SYGVKD. The CDR3 consists of 14 residues. Trimming removed 10 bases from V and 0 bases from J, with 14 bases in between. The CDR3 loop reads CATGTSTSTDTQYF. The CDR3 DNA reads as TGTGCCACCGGGACTTCCACTAGCACAGATACGCAGTATTTT.

As to this clonotype: The junction departs from germline at one end; a sequencing error may be responsible. V gene TRBV27 combines with J gene TRBJ1-6; D unresolved. The germline CDR1 and CDR2 sequences are MNHEY and SMNVEV (reference sequence). The length of the CDR3 is 13 residues. CDR3 nucleotide sequence: TGTGCCAGCAGTGTATCTCATAATTCACCCCTCCACTTT. It is translated as CASSVSHNSPLHF.

This chain uses TRBV7-9 with TRBJ2-1, with no clear D. Germline CDR1 is SEHNR and CDR2 is FQNEAQ (reference sequence). This CDR3 is built from 14 residues. Deletions cut 5 bases from V and 4 bases from J, with 12 bases between. In DNA, the CDR3 is TGTGCCAGCAGCCGGGCTACCGAATACAATGAGCAGTTCTTC. It specifies CASSRATEYNEQFF.

The chain joins TRBV6-1 to TRBJ2-1; 8 nucleotides align to TRBD1. From germline, CDR1 is MNHNS and CDR2 SASEGT. CDR3 length equals 15 residues. With 7 bases clipped from V and 10 bases from J, the junction kept 15 bases outside the gene matches. CDR3 region: CASINFGQGTYEQFF. In nucleotides, the CDR3 is TGTGCCAGCATTAACTTTGGACAGGGTACCTACGAGCAGTTCTTC.

This chain uses TRBV24-1 with TRBJ2-1; no definite D call. The V gene's germline CDR1 is KGHDR and CDR2 SFDVKD. The CDR3 is made up of 14 amino acids. V lost 3 bases and J lost 7, with 12 bases in between. DNA for the CDR3: TGTGCCACCAGTGATCCAAGGGCGGCTAATGAGCAGTTCTTC. Translating gives CATSDPRAANEQFF.

This clonotype has only a few counts. A junction boundary mismatches the germline segment, possibly from a read error. The V gene is TRBV25-1, the J gene TRBJ2-7; 9 nucleotides align to TRBD1. Germline V lookup: CDR1 MGHDK, CDR2 SYGVNS. This CDR3 region has 15 residues. This CDR3 is CASSESTGGFYEQYF. In DNA, the CDR3 is TGTGCCAGCAGCGAATCGACAGGGGGATTTTACGAGCAGTACTTC.

In regard to this clonotype: A much larger clone lies a single base off, so this may be a read error. This chain joins TRBV5-1 and TRBJ2-5, with 9 bases identical to TRBD2. The CDR3 contains 15 residues. CDR1 is SGHRS, CDR2 YFSETQ, per germline. Germline trimming cut 1 base from V and 11 bases from J; bases unmatched to any gene: 12. The CDR3, as DNA: TGCGCCAGCAGCTTGAGTCTAGCGGGATACAATGAGCAGTACTTC. Amino acids: CASSLSLAGYNEQYF.

Ten or more counts support this clonotype. The chain links TRBV6-2 or TRBV6-3 to TRBJ1-5; TRBD1 matches 10 bases. This CDR3 has 13 residues. The trim removed 6 bases at V and 4 bases at J, leaving 0 bases unmatched. Germline loops: CDR1 MNHEY, CDR2 SVGEGT. DNA for the CDR3: TGTGCCAGCAGGGGACAGGGGAATCAGCCCCAGCATTTT. Encoded protein: CASRGQGNQPQHF.

A note on this clonotype: Mismatch with germline at one junction end may stem from a read error. The gene calls are TRBV24-1 and TRBJ2-1; 15 bases map to TRBD2. The germline gives CDR1 KGHDR, CDR2 SFDVKD. This CDR3 spans 18 amino acids. The CDR3: CAISDQSRTSGRANEQFF. CDR3 coding DNA: TGTGCCATCAGTGACCAATCCCGGACTAGCGGGAGGGCCAATGAGCAGTTCTTC.

The genes are TRBV20-1 and TRBJ2-5, with 8 bases lining up with TRBD1. There are 14 residues in the CDR3. Germline CDR1 DFQATT, CDR2 SNEGSKA (reference sequence). Trimming cost V 1 base and J 11 bases; bases outside gene matches: 12. This chain's CDR3 is CSARGTGSHNEQYF. CDR3 DNA sequence: TGCAGTGCTAGAGGGACAGGGTCCCACAATGAGCAGTACTTC.

There are a few counts of this clonotype. This chain links TRBV12-3 or TRBV12-4 with TRBJ2-7; possibly TRBD2 for D (6 bases). V lost 6 bases, J lost 2 bases, and 14 bases lay in between. The CDR3 totals 14 residues. The CDR3 sequence is CASRPGLNAYEQYF. Here the CDR3 DNA reads TGTGCCAGCAGGCCGGGACTTAACGCCTACGAGCAGTACTTC.

This chain joins TRBV2 and TRBJ1-1; no definite D call. This CDR3 has 13 residues. V was shortened by 7 bases and J by 0 bases, with 9 bases between the two germline ends. Germline loops: CDR1 SNHLY, CDR2 FYNNEI. CDR3 amino acids: CASKRQMNTEAFF. Here the CDR3 DNA reads TGTGCCAGCAAGCGGCAAATGAACACTGAAGCTTTCTTT.

As regards this clonotype: A much larger clone lies a single base off, so this may be a read error. V and J are TRBV29-1 and TRBJ2-7, with unresolved D. Per germline, CDR1 SQVTM and CDR2 ANQGSEA. The CDR3 sequence is 13 residues long. V shed 7 bases and J shed 5 bases, with 18 bases lying between them. The CDR3 reads CSAGRTSGDEQYF. Here the CDR3 DNA reads TGCAGCGCTGGTAGGACCTCGGGCGACGAGCAGTACTTC.

This clonotype was found a few times. The chain links TRBV20-1 to TRBJ2-3; 7 bases align to TRBD2. This CDR3 has 13 residues. Germline CDR1 is DFQATT and CDR2 is SNEGSKA (reference sequence). CDR3 nucleotides: TGCGGGGTTGCGGGGACTAACACAGATACGCAGTATTTT. Its protein is CGVAGTNTDTQYF.

The chain combines TRBV7-9 with TRBJ2-7; D possibly uses TRBD1 or TRBD2 (6 bases each). CDR3 length: 16 residues. Trimming removed 1 base at V and 2 bases at J, with 15 bases between. Germline CDR1 and CDR2: SEHNR and FQNEAQ (reference sequence). Here the CDR3 reads CASSLGYGGVTYEQYF. In DNA form, the CDR3 reads TGTGCCAGCAGCTTAGGTTACGGGGGCGTTACCTACGAGCAGTACTTC.

The chain combines TRBV3-1 with TRBJ2-5; D not resolved. The ends were cut back, 5 bases at V and 1 base at J, with 14 bases in the middle. CDR1 is LGHDT and CDR2 is YNNKEL in the germline V gene (reference sequence). This CDR3 is 15 amino acids long. CDR3 DNA: TGTGCCAGCAGCTCAACCCCAGATACCCAAGAGACCCAGTACTTC. Translated: CASSSTPDTQETQYF.

A few counts support this clonotype. This chain uses TRBV6-2 or TRBV6-3 with TRBJ2-1; 10 bases align to TRBD2. V was pared by 6 bases and J by 5 bases, with 10 bases of the junction left unmatched. The germline V gene has CDR1 MNHEY and CDR2 SVGEGT. CDR3 length: 16 amino acids. The CDR3 region is CASSGLGLAGDNEQFF. In nucleotides, the CDR3 is TGTGCCAGCAGCGGCCTGGGGCTAGCGGGGGACAATGAGCAGTTCTTC.

The chain combines TRBV6-5 with TRBJ2-7, with 7 bases that match TRBD1. The CDR3 runs 14 residues. Trimming cost V 6 bases and J 6 bases; bases outside gene matches: 11. Germline CDR1 is MNHEY and CDR2 is SVGAGI. The CDR3, as DNA: TGTGCCAGCAGAAAGACAGGGCATAGATTCGAGCAGTACTTC. It is translated as CASRKTGHRFEQYF.

This clonotype was observed a single time. This rearrangement joins TRBV20-1 to TRBJ2-7; the match to TRBD1 covers 7 bases. V lost 5 bases, J lost 3 bases, and 10 bases stayed unmatched. Germline CDR1 and CDR2: DFQATT and SNEGSKA (reference sequence). This CDR3 is built from 14 residues. The CDR3 sequence is CSAALGDRYYEQYF. The CDR3 nucleotides are TGCAGTGCTGCCTTGGGGGACAGATACTACGAGCAGTACTTC.